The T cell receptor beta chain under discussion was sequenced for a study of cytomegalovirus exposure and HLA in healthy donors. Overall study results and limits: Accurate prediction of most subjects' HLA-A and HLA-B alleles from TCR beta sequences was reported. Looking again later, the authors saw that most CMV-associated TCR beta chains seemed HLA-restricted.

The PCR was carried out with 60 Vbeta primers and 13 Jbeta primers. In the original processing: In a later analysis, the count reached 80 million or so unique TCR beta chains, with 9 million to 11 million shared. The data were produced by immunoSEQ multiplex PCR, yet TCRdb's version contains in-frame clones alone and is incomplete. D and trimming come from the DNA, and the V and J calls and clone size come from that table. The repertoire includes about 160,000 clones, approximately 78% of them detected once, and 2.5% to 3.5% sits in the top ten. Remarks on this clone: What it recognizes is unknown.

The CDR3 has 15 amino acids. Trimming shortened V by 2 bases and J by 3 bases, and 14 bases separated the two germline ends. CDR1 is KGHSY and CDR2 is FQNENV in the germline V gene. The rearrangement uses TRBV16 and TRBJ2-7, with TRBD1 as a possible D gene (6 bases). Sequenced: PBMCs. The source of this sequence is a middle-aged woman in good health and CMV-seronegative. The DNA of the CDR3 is TGTGCCAGCAGCCAACCGGTCGGACAGAGCTACGAGCAGTACTTC. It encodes CASSQPVGQSYEQYF.